A single sample is the source of the 25 T cell receptor beta chains below, sequenced in a study of STAT3 mutations in large granular lymphocyte leukemia. Whole-study results and caveats: At least one immunodominant TCR beta clonotype appeared in every T-cell large granular lymphocyte leukemia patient.

The assay was immunoSEQ multiplex PCR, and TCRdb's table has in-frame clones only and misses some. The sample comprises about 12,000 clones, 81% of which are singletons, and under 65% rests with the top ten. No antigen has been assigned to these receptors. The material sequenced was peripheral blood mononuclear cells. The receptors were gathered from a man aged 55 to 70 with T-cell large granular lymphocyte leukemia. Some clones in this sample may be carry-over from other donors' samples.

This clone was seen once. The CDR3 DNA reads as TGTGCCTGGAGCAGGACTCTCTCACCCCTCCACTTT. This sequence encodes CAWSRTLSPLHF. The J gene is TRBJ1-6, the V gene TRBV30; no clear D. The CDR3 contains 12 residues. Trimming pared 3 bases from V and 10 bases from J, leaving 10 bases between. The V gene's germline CDR1 is GTSNPN and CDR2 SVGIG (reference sequence).

This sequence joins TRBV30 and TRBJ2-1; tentative D call: TRBD1 (5 bases). There are 12 residues in the CDR3. V gave up 1 base and J gave up 9 bases, with 10 bases separating them. Germline V gives CDR1 GTSNPN, CDR2 SVGIG (reference sequence). The CDR3 DNA is TGTGCCTGGAGTGCTCAAAGGGGTGAGCAGTTCTTC. Residues: CAWSAQRGEQFF.

Only a few counts were recorded for this clone. J is TRBJ2-1 and V is TRBV5-1; D is undetermined. The CDR3 runs to 15 residues. The germline CDR1 and CDR2 sequences are SGHRS and YFSETQ. V was shortened by 6 bases and J by 5 bases, with 18 bases between the two germline ends. For the CDR3, the DNA is TGCGCCAGCAATCGTGACCGCGTTCTTAACAATGAGCAGTTCTTC. Translated: CASNRDRVLNNEQFF.

This clone was recorded a few times. The chain has TRBV7-9 and TRBJ1-4, with 9 bases matching TRBD1. The ends lost 0 bases at V and 5 bases at J; junction bases unmatched: 4. The CDR3 consists of 16 residues. In germline, CDR1 is SEHNR, CDR2 FQNEAQ (reference sequence). The chain's CDR3 is CASSLALGQGNEKLFF. The CDR3 DNA reads TGTGCCAGCAGCTTAGCGTTGGGACAGGGAAATGAAAAACTGTTTTTT. The whole variable domain, filled in from reference TRBV7-9 and TRBJ1-4, reads DTGVSQNPRHKITKRGQNVTFRCDPISEHNRLYWYRQTLGQGPEFLTYFQNEAQLEKSRLLSDRFSAERPKGSFSTLEIQRTEQGDSAMYLCASSLALGQGNEKLFFGSGTQLSVL.

This chain uses TRBV4-1 with TRBJ2-5; TRBD1 is a possible D gene (6 bases). The CDR3 extends over 15 amino acids. The germline CDR1 and CDR2 sequences are MGHRA and YSYEKL. V lost 0 bases and J lost 7, with 15 bases in between. As DNA, the CDR3 is TGCGCCAGCAGCCAAGATTCCTCAGGGGTTGGGACCCAGTACTTC. Encoded protein: CASSQDSSGVGTQYF.

This clone occurred once. The J gene is TRBJ2-1, the V gene TRBV19, with D perhaps TRBD1 or TRBD2 (5 bases each). The CDR3 runs 14 residues. Germline loops: CDR1 LNHDA, CDR2 SQIVND (reference sequence). V was clipped by 4 bases and J by 8 bases, with 15 bases between them. The CDR3 DNA reads as TGTGCCAGTAGTAGTCCAGGGTCGGGACATGAGCAGTTCTTC. As protein: CASSSPGSGHEQFF.

The chain recombines TRBV29-1 with TRBJ2-3; 11 positions agree with TRBD2. The CDR3 runs to 14 residues. V gave up 6 bases and J gave up 4 bases; unmatched junction bases: 6. Germline-derived CDR1 and CDR2 are SQVTM and ANQGSEA. The DNA for the CDR3 is TGCAGCGTAGCCGGACTAGCGGGCCCAGATACGCAGTATTTT. It specifies CSVAGLAGPDTQYF.

The chain has TRBV6-6 and TRBJ1-3, with TRBD1 as a possible D gene (5 bases). Germline V gene sequence: CDR1 MNHNY, CDR2 SVGAGI (reference sequence). This CDR3 is built from 16 residues. V was clipped by 2 bases and J by 4 bases, with 15 bases between them. DNA of the CDR3: TGTGCCAGCAGTTACCGCCAGGGTAACGCGGGAAACACCATATATTTT. Residues: CASSYRQGNAGNTIYF.

The chain employs TRBV7-3 and TRBJ2-3, with D unclear. V dropped 1 base and J dropped 4 bases, with 6 bases sitting between them. Looked up from germline, CDR1 is SGHTA and CDR2 is FQGTGA. The CDR3 loop spans 13 amino acids. This CDR3 is CASSLRESDTQYF. Written as DNA, the CDR3 is TGTGCCAGCAGCTTAAGGGAATCAGATACGCAGTATTTT. Based on the CDR3 plus reference TRBV7-3 and TRBJ2-3, the full variable domain is GAGVSQTPSNKVTEKGKYVELRCDPISGHTALYWYRQSLGQGPEFLIYFQGTGAADDSGLPNDRFFAVRPEGSVSTLKIQRTERGDSAVYLCASSLRESDTQYFGPGTRLTVL.

The rearrangement links TRBV4-3 to TRBJ1-2, with a tentative D call TRBD1 (5 bases). This CDR3 contains 14 residues. V gave up 0 bases and J gave up 3 bases, with 8 bases separating them. Germline CDR1 and CDR2: LGHNA and YSLEER. In DNA, the CDR3 is TGCGCCAGCAGCCAAGATCTGGGGCACTATGGCTACACCTTC. Amino acid sequence: CASSQDLGHYGYTF.

This sequence joins TRBV6-5 and TRBJ2-3, with D possibly called TRBD1 or TRBD2 (5 bases each). CDR3 length equals 15 residues. The germline CDR1 and CDR2 sequences are MNHEY and SVGAGI. Trimming cost V 6 bases and J 2 bases, with 15 bases left between them. In DNA, the CDR3 is TGTGCCAGCAGCCCCAAATGGGGGAACACAGATACGCAGTATTTT. It yields the protein CASSPKWGNTDTQYF.

The V gene is TRBV10-3, the J gene TRBJ2-7, with 14 bases fitting TRBD2. The germline V gene encodes CDR1 ENHRY and CDR2 SYGVKD. V trimming: 5 bases; J trimming: 5 bases; junction bases outside the gene matches: 11. This CDR3 comprises 17 residues. The CDR3 DNA sequence: TGTGCCATCAGTTCGACTAGCGGGAGGGCCGGTTCCGACGAGCAGTACTTC. This gives the protein CAISSTSGRAGSDEQYF.

This chain connects TRBV7-9 to TRBJ1-2; no firm D call. Per the germline V gene, CDR1 is SEHNR and CDR2 is FQNEAQ (reference sequence). Trimming removed 6 bases from V and 2 bases from J, with 16 bases in between. This CDR3 has 15 amino acids. The DNA of the CDR3 is TGTGCCAGCAGTCTTGGACGGAAAACAAACTATGGCTACACCTTC. Its protein product is CASSLGRKTNYGYTF.

This clone has just a few counts. The chain uses TRBV19 and TRBJ2-2; 11 nucleotides match TRBD2. The trim removed 7 bases at V and 4 bases at J, leaving 8 bases unmatched. The CDR3 runs to 16 residues. Germline V gene sequence: CDR1 LNHDA, CDR2 SQIVND (reference sequence). CDR3 nucleotides: TGTGCCAGTACCCCCCCTAGCGGGAGGCCCACCGGGGAGCTGTTTTTT. Amino acids: CASTPPSGRPTGELFF.

The chain combines TRBV7-9 with TRBJ2-4; a possible D gene is TRBD2 (5 bases). Germline-derived CDR1 and CDR2 are SEHNR and FQNEAQ (reference sequence). CDR3 size: 14 residues. Trimming removed 6 bases at V and 1 base at J, with 10 bases between. The CDR3 spells CASRRAGAKNIQYF. CDR3 bases: TGTGCCAGCAGGAGGGCTGGGGCCAAAAACATTCAGTACTTC.

The J gene is TRBJ1-2, the V gene TRBV27; 8 bases are a match to TRBD1. The CDR3 is 14 amino acids. The V and J ends lost 8 bases and 5 bases, in that order; junction bases with no gene match: 10. CDR1 MNHEY and CDR2 SMNVEV come from the germline V gene (reference sequence). The DNA of the CDR3 is TGTGCCAGCGCCCCGTCAGGGGGCGGGTATGGCTACACCTTC. It specifies CASAPSGGGYGYTF.

The V and J genes are TRBV7-3 and TRBJ1-6; D is possibly TRBD1 (5 bases). Germline V lookup: CDR1 SGHTA, CDR2 FQGTGA. There are 17 residues in the CDR3. V lost 5 bases and J lost 10, with 24 bases in between. CDR3 protein: CASSPDRTLWTYSPLHF. The CDR3 bases are TGTGCCAGCAGCCCCGACCGGACACTGTGGACCTACTCACCCCTCCACTTT.

This sequence joins TRBV5-1 and TRBJ2-1, with D maybe TRBD1 (6 bases). The CDR3 runs to 14 residues. CDR1 and CDR2 from the germline V gene are SGHRS and YFSETQ. V lost 6 bases and J lost 3, with 13 bases in between. The CDR3 loop reads CASNQKGDYNEQFF. Here the CDR3 DNA reads TGCGCCAGCAATCAAAAGGGGGACTACAATGAGCAGTTCTTC.

The V call is TRBV7-3, the J call TRBJ2-6, with 8 bases lining up with TRBD1. V was pared by 5 bases and J by 3 bases, with 6 bases of the junction left unmatched. CDR3 size: 16 residues. CDR1 SGHTA and CDR2 FQGTGA come from the germline V gene. CDR3 protein: CASSPQGAGGANVLTF. As DNA, the CDR3 is TGTGCCAGCAGCCCGCAGGGGGCGGGTGGGGCCAACGTCCTGACTTTC.

The chain has TRBV29-1 and TRBJ2-7; D might be TRBD2 (7 bases). CDR1 and CDR2 from the germline V gene are SQVTM and ANQGSEA. The CDR3 contains 13 residues. V lost 1 base, J lost 4 bases, and 11 bases lay in between. CDR3 in amino acids: CSVEVGGAYEQYF. CDR3 DNA sequence: TGCAGCGTTGAAGTTGGGGGGGCATACGAGCAGTACTTC.

The V and J genes are TRBV18 and TRBJ2-5; TRBD1 matches 8 bases. With V trimmed by 4 bases and J by 4 bases, 11 bases remained unmatched. CDR1 is KGHSH and CDR2 is LQKENI in the germline V gene. This CDR3 has 16 amino acids. Here the CDR3 reads CASSLGGQGKRETQYF. The CDR3 nucleotides read TGTGCCAGCTCACTGGGAGGACAGGGAAAAAGAGAGACCCAGTACTTC.

The chain combines TRBV28 with TRBJ1-1, with D hard to call. Germline V gene lookup returns CDR1 MDHEN and CDR2 SYDVKM. This CDR3 has 15 residues. Trimming shortened V by 2 bases and J by 1 base, and 11 bases separated the two germline ends. The CDR3 protein is CASSLRQTANTEAFF. DNA of the CDR3: TGTGCCAGCAGTTTAAGGCAGACGGCGAACACTGAAGCTTTCTTT.

J is TRBJ2-5 and V is TRBV30; 8 nucleotides line up with TRBD2. V lost 0 bases, J lost 4 bases, and 4 bases stayed unmatched. Germline CDR1 and CDR2: GTSNPN and SVGIG (reference sequence). CDR3 length: 14 amino acids. CDR3 amino acids: CAWSVQSGRETQYF. The DNA for the CDR3 is TGTGCCTGGAGTGTACAGAGCGGGAGAGAGACCCAGTACTTC.

The gene calls are TRBV7-8 and TRBJ2-3; 9 nucleotides align to TRBD1. The CDR3 spans 22 residues. Germline loops: CDR1 SGHVS, CDR2 FQNEAQ. Unmatched junction bases numbered 29, after V lost 6 bases and J lost 4 bases. CDR3: CASRRLASGSGPTGGVSDTQYF. As DNA, the CDR3 is TGTGCCAGCAGGAGGTTGGCTAGCGGTTCGGGTCCCACAGGGGGCGTCTCAGATACGCAGTATTTT. Using reference TRBV7-8 and TRBJ2-3 for the parts outside the CDR3, the full variable domain is GAGVSQSPRYKVAKRGQDVALRCDPISGHVSLFWYQQALGQGPEFLTYFQNEAQLDKSGLPSDRFFAERPEGSVSTLKIQRTQQEDSAVYLCASRRLASGSGPTGGVSDTQYFGPGTRLTVL.

The chain joins TRBV2 to TRBJ2-7, with 9 bases lining up with TRBD2. Germline loops: CDR1 SNHLY, CDR2 FYNNEI. The CDR3 is 13 amino acids. J was trimmed by 3 bases and V by 8 bases; bases with no gene match: 5. In DNA form, the CDR3 reads TGTGCCAGCGCGACTAGCGGATACTACGAGCAGTACTTC. Its protein product is CASATSGYYEQYF.